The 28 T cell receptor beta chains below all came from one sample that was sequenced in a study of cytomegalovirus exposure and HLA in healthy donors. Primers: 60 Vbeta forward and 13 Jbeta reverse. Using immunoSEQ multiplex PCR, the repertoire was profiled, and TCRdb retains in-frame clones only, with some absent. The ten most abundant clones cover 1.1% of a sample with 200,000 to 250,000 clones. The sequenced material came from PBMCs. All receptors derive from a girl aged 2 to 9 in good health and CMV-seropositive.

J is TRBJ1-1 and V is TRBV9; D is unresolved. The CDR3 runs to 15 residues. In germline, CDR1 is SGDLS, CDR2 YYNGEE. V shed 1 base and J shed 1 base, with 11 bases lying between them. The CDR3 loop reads CASSVSAAANTEAFF. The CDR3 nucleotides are TGTGCCAGCAGCGTATCCGCGGCGGCGAACACTGAAGCTTTCTTT.

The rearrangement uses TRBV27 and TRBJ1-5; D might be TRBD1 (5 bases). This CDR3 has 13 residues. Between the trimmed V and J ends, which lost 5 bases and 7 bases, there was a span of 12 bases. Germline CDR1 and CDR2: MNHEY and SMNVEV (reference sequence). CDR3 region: CASSRGVDQPQHF. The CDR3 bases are TGTGCCAGCAGTCGGGGGGTTGACCAGCCCCAGCATTTT.

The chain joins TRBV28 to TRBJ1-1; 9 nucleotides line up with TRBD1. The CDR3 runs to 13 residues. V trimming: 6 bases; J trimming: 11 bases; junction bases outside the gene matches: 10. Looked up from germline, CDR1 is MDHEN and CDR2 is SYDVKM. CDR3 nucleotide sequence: TGTGCCAGCAGAGTAACAGGGGGCTTTTCCGCTTTCTTT. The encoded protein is CASRVTGGFSAFF.

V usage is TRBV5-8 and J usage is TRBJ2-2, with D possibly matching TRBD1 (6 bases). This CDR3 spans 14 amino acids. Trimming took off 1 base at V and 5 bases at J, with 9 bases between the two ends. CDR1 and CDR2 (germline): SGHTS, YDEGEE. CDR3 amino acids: CASSLPGETGELFF. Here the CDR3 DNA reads TGTGCCAGCAGCTTGCCAGGGGAAACCGGGGAGCTGTTTTTT.

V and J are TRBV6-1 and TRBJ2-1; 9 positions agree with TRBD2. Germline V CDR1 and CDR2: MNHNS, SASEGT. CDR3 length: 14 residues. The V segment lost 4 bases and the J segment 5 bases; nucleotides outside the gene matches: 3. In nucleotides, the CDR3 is TGTGCCAGCAGTGGTAGCGGGAGAAACAATGAGCAGTTCTTC. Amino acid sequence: CASSGSGRNNEQFF.

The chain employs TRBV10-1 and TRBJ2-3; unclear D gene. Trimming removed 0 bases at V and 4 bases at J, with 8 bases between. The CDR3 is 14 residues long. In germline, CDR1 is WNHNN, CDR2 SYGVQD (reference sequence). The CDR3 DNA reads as TGCGCCAGCAGTGAGTCGAGAGCCCCAGATACGCAGTATTTT. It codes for CASSESRAPDTQYF.

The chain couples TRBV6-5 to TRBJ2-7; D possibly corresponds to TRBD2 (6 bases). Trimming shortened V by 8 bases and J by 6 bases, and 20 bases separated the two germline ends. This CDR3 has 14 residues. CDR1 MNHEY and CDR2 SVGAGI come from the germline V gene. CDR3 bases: TGTGCCAGCCATCCCGGGACTCCAAAATCCGAGCAGTACTTC. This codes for CASHPGTPKSEQYF.

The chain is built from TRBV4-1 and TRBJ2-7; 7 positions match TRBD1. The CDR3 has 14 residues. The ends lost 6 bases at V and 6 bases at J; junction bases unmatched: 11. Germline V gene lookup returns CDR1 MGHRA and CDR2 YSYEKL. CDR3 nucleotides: TGCGCCAGCAGGGAAACAGGGGCGCCGGGCGAGCAGTACTTC. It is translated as CASRETGAPGEQYF.

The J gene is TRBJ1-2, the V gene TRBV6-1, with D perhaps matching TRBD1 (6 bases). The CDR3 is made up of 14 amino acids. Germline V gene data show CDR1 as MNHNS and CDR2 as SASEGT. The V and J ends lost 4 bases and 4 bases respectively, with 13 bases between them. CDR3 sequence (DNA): TGTGCCAGCAGTGCCCTCGGACAGACCTATGGCTACACCTTC. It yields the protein CASSALGQTYGYTF.

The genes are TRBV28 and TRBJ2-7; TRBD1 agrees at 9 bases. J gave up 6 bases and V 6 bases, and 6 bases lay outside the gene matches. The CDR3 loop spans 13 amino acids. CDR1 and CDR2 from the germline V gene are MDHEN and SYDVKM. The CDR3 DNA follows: TGTGCCAGCAGCTTAAGGGACAGGGCCGAGCAGTACTTC. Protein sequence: CASSLRDRAEQYF.

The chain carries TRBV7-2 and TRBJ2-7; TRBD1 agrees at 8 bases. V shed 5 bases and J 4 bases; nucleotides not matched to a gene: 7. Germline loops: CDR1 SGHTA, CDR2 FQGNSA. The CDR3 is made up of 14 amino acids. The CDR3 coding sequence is TGTGCCAGCAGCCCGACCGGGACAGGTTACGAGCAGTACTTC. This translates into CASSPTGTGYEQYF.

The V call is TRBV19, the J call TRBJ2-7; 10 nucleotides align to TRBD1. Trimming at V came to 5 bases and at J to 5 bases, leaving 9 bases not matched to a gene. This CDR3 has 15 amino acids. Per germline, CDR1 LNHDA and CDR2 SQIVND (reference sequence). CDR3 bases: TGTGCCAGTAGTGATAGTCCCGGGACAGGGGACGAGCAGTACTTC. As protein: CASSDSPGTGDEQYF.

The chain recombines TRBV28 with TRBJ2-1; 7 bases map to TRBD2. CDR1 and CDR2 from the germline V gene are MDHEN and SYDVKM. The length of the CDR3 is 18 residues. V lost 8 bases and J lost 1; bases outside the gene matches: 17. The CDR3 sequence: CASSVDVGGGSSYNEQFF. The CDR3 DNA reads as TGTGCCAGCTCAGTCGACGTGGGGGGAGGGTCTTCCTACAATGAGCAGTTCTTC.

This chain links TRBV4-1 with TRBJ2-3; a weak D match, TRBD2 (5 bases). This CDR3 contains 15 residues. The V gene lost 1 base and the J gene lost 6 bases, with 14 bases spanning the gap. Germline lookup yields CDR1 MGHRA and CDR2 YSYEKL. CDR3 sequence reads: CASSQGGTPGDTQYF. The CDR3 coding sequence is TGCGCCAGCAGCCAAGGGGGAACGCCGGGGGATACGCAGTATTTT.

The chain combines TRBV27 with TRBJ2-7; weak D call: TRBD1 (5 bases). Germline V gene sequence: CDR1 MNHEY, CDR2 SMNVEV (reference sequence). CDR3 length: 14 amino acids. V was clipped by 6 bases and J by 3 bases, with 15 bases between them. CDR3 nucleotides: TGTGCCAGCAGGGGAACGTGGGGCAACTACGAGCAGTACTTC. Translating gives CASRGTWGNYEQYF.

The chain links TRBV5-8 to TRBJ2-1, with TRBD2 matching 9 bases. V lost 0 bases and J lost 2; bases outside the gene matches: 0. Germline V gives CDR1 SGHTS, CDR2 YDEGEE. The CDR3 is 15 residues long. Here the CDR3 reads CASSLERGAYNEQFF. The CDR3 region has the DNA TGTGCCAGCAGCTTGGAGCGGGGGGCCTACAATGAGCAGTTCTTC.

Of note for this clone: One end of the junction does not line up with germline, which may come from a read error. As DNA, the CDR3 is TGCAGCGTCCGGCAGGGGGCCTATAATGAGCAGTTCTTC. This codes for CSVRQGAYNEQFF. The rearrangement links TRBV29-1 to TRBJ2-1; 8 positions agree with TRBD1. This CDR3 has 13 amino acids. The germline V gene has CDR1 SQVTM and CDR2 ANQGSEA.

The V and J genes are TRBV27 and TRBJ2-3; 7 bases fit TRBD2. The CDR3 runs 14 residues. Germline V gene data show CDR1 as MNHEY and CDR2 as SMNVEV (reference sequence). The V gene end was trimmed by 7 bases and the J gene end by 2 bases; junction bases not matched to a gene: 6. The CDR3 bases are TGTGCCAGCAACTTGGGGGGGTTCACAGATACGCAGTATTTT. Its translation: CASNLGGFTDTQYF.

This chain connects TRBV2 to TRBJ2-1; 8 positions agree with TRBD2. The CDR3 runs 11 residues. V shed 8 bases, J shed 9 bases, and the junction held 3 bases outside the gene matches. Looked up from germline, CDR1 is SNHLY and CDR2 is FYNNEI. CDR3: CASPGGSEQFF. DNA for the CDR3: TGTGCCAGCCCGGGAGGGAGTGAGCAGTTCTTC.

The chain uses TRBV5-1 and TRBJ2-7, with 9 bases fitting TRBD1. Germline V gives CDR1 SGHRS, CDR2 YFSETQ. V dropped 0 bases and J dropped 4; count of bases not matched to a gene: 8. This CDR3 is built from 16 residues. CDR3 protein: CASSLALDRGSYEQYF. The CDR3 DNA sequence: TGCGCCAGCAGCTTGGCACTCGACAGGGGGAGTTACGAGCAGTACTTC.

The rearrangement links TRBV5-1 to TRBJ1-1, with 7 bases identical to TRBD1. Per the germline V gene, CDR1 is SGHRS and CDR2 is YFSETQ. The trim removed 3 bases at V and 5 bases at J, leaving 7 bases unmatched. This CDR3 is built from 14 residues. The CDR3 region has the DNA TGCGCCAGCAGCTCCCGACAGGGATGGACTGAAGCTTTCTTT. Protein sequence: CASSSRQGWTEAFF.

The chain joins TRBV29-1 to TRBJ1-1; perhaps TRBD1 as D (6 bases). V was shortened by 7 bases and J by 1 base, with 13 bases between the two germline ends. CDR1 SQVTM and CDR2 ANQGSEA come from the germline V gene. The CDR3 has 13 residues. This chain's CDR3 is CSGRGIPNTEAFF. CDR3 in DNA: TGCAGCGGTAGGGGGATACCGAACACTGAAGCTTTCTTT.

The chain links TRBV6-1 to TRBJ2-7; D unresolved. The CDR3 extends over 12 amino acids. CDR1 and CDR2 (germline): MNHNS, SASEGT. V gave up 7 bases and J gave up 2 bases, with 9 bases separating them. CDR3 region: CASTSSPYEQYF. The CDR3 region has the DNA TGTGCCAGCACCTCGTCCCCCTACGAGCAGTACTTC.

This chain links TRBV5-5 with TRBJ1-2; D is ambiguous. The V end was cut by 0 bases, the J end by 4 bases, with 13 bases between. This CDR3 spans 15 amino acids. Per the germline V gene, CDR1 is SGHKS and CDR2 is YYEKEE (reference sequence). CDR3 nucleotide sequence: TGTGCCAGCAGCTTGGGGTCAGGCGACCGCTATGGCTACACCTTC. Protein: CASSLGSGDRYGYTF.

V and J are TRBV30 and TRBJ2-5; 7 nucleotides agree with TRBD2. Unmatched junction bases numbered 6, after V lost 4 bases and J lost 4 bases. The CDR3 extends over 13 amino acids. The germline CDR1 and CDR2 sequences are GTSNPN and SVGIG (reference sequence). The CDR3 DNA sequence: TGTGCCTGGATCGGGAGGCGAGGAGAGACCCAGTACTTC. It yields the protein CAWIGRRGETQYF.

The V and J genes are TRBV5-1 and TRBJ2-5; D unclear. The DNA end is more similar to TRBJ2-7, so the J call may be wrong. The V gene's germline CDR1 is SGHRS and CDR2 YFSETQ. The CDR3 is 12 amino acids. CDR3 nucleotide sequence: TGCGCCAGCAGCTTGGAGTCCTACGAGCAGTACTTC. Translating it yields CASSLESYEQYF.

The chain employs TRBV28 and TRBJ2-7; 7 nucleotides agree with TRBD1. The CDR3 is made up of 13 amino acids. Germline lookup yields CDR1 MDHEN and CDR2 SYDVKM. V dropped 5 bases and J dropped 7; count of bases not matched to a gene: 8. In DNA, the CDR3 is TGTGCCAGCAGTCCAACAGGGGCGCGGGAGCAGTACTTC. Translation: CASSPTGAREQYF.

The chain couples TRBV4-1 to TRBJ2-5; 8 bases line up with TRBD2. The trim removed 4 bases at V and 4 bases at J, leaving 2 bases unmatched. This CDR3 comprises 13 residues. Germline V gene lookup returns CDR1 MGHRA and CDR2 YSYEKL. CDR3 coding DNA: TGCGCCAGCAGCCTCCTAGCGGGAGAGACCCAGTACTTC. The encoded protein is CASSLLAGETQYF.